Presented here are 20 T cell receptor beta chains from one specimen sequenced in a study of blood T cell repertoires in COVID-19. TCRdb keeps only in-frame clones here, not all; method: immunoSEQ multiplex PCR. The sample records a few hundred thousand clones, roughly 89% being singletons. Specimen: peripheral blood. These receptors originate from a man between 18 and 35 years old with COVID-19, enrolled during active disease.

The V call is TRBV18, the J call TRBJ1-2, with D perhaps matching TRBD1 (5 bases). Trimming took 2 bases from V and 7 from J, leaving 14 bases between them. This CDR3 has 14 residues. Looked up from germline, CDR1 is KGHSH and CDR2 is LQKENI. The DNA of the CDR3 is TGTGCCAGCTCACCAGCGGGGCAGGCCTTTGGCTACACCTTC. Encoded protein: CASSPAGQAFGYTF.

The chain recombines TRBV27 with TRBJ2-1, with TRBD2 matching over 9 bases. V lost 6 bases, J lost 9 bases, and 12 bases stayed unmatched. Per germline, CDR1 MNHEY and CDR2 SMNVEV (reference sequence). The CDR3 spans 15 residues. CDR3 bases: TGTGCCAGCAGAGGACTGGCGGGAGGGGTTCGTGAGCAGTTCTTC. Residues: CASRGLAGGVREQFF.

CDR3 in amino acids: CASSLGLGGTDTQYF. The CDR3 DNA is TGTGCCAGCAGCTTGGGACTAGGTGGCACAGATACGCAGTATTTT. V gene TRBV5-5 combines with J gene TRBJ2-3; maybe TRBD2 (6 bases). Trimming pared 0 bases from V and 1 base from J, leaving 9 bases between. The CDR3 contains 15 residues. Germline CDR1 is SGHKS and CDR2 is YYEKEE (reference sequence).

The rearrangement uses TRBV25-1 and TRBJ2-5; D possibly corresponds to TRBD2 (5 bases). This CDR3 is 14 amino acids long. Trimming removed 1 base at V and 5 bases at J, with 11 bases between. From germline, CDR1 is MGHDK and CDR2 SYGVNS. The CDR3 nucleotides read TGTGCCAGCAGTGAATTAGGCAGGAGGGAGACCCAGTACTTC. This sequence encodes CASSELGRRETQYF.

The chain couples TRBV2 to TRBJ1-5; D uncertain. Germline V gene data show CDR1 as SNHLY and CDR2 as FYNNEI. The V and J ends lost 0 bases and 5 bases respectively, with 11 bases between them. This CDR3 comprises 15 residues. CDR3 in amino acids: CASSEAHWGDQPQHF. The CDR3 DNA is TGTGCCAGCAGTGAAGCGCACTGGGGAGATCAGCCCCAGCATTTT.

V usage is TRBV5-1 and J usage is TRBJ2-3; 8 bases fit TRBD1. The CDR3 covers 14 residues. The junction had 4 bases not matched to a gene; V was cut back by 4 bases and J by 3 bases. Per the germline V gene, CDR1 is SGHRS and CDR2 is YFSETQ. The CDR3 is CASSPDRVTDTQYF. The CDR3 DNA follows: TGCGCCAGCAGCCCGGACAGGGTAACAGATACGCAGTATTTT.

This clone was detected only once. The chain uses TRBV5-1 and TRBJ2-3, with a possible D match to TRBD1 (6 bases). The CDR3 is 15 amino acids. Trimming removed 1 base from V and 2 bases from J, with 11 bases in between. The germline V gene encodes CDR1 SGHRS and CDR2 YFSETQ. CDR3 sequence: CASSLSGQPTDTQYF. The CDR3 coding sequence is TGCGCCAGCAGCTTGTCGGGACAACCCACAGATACGCAGTATTTT.

CDR3 in DNA: TGTGCCTGGAGTTACAATTTGGATCAGCCCCAGCATTTT. Translating it yields CAWSYNLDQPQHF. The V call is TRBV30, the J call TRBJ1-5; D is uncertain. The CDR3 spans 13 residues. Germline V CDR1 and CDR2: GTSNPN, SVGIG (reference sequence). Trimming left V 2 bases short and J 5 bases short, with 10 bases between.

CDR3 bases: TGTGCCAGTAGTAACCGGGACAGCGTAATGAACACTGAAGCTTTCTTT. Protein: CASSNRDSVMNTEAFF. This rearrangement joins TRBV19 to TRBJ1-1; 7 positions agree with TRBD1. The CDR3 extends over 16 amino acids. Germline assignment: CDR1 LNHDA and CDR2 SQIVND (reference sequence). V dropped 4 bases and J dropped 0; count of bases not matched to a gene: 8.

The chain couples TRBV6-5 to TRBJ1-4; D unresolved. CDR3 length equals 15 residues. The V gene's germline CDR1 is MNHEY and CDR2 SVGAGI. Trimming removed 2 bases at V and 4 bases at J, with 11 bases between. The CDR3 DNA reads TGTGCCAGCAGTTACAGGAGGGTGGGTAATGAAAAACTGTTTTTT. It yields the protein CASSYRRVGNEKLFF.

The chain carries TRBV19 and TRBJ2-7; D remains ambiguous. Germline V gives CDR1 LNHDA, CDR2 SQIVND (reference sequence). V was cut by 5 bases and J by 2 bases, with 13 bases left in between. The CDR3 runs 14 residues. CDR3 protein: CASSDLGETYEQYF. CDR3 DNA: TGTGCCAGTAGTGATTTGGGCGAGACCTACGAGCAGTACTTC. Full variable domain (remainder filled in from reference TRBV19 and TRBJ2-7): DGGITQSPKYLFRKEGQNVTLSCEQNLNHDAMYWYRQDPGQGLRLIYYSQIVNDFQKGDIAEGYSVSREKKESFPLTVTSAQKNPTAFYLCASSDLGETYEQYFGPGTRLTVT.

The chain couples TRBV10-3 to TRBJ2-7, with D perhaps matching TRBD1 (6 bases). This CDR3 has 15 amino acids. V lost 0 bases to trimming and J lost 0 bases, with 9 bases between them. Germline V lookup: CDR1 ENHRY, CDR2 SYGVKD. The CDR3 is CAISESGGRSYEQYF. The DNA for the CDR3 is TGTGCCATCAGTGAGTCTGGGGGCCGCTCCTACGAGCAGTACTTC.

This clone has a handful of counts. Written as DNA, the CDR3 is TGTGCCAGCAGGCACGACAGAGCTATAAACACCGGGGAGCTGTTTTTT. It yields the protein CASRHDRAINTGELFF. The chain recombines TRBV2 with TRBJ2-2; possible D gene TRBD1, 5 bases. The CDR3 consists of 16 residues. Germline loops: CDR1 SNHLY, CDR2 FYNNEI. V was clipped by 6 bases and J by 2 bases, with 16 bases between them.

The rearrangement links TRBV5-5 to TRBJ2-6; D is ambiguous. From germline, CDR1 is SGHKS and CDR2 YYEKEE (reference sequence). This CDR3 contains 17 residues. Trimming removed 0 bases from V and 0 bases from J, with 10 bases in between. The CDR3 DNA follows: TGTGCCAGCAGCTTGGTTTCTGGAGTCTCTGGGGCCAACGTCCTGACTTTC. This sequence encodes CASSLVSGVSGANVLTF.

V usage is TRBV27 and J usage is TRBJ2-1, with D possibly being TRBD1 (5 bases). Germline CDR1 and CDR2: MNHEY and SMNVEV (reference sequence). This CDR3 region has 14 residues. V was cut by 6 bases and J by 7 bases, with 16 bases left in between. CDR3 loop: CASSNLRTSNEQFF. The CDR3 bases are TGTGCCAGCAGCAACCTCCGGACATCGAATGAGCAGTTCTTC.

The chain combines TRBV10-2 with TRBJ2-1, with 9 bases matching TRBD1. The trim removed 3 bases at V and 6 bases at J, leaving 6 bases unmatched. Per germline, CDR1 WSHSY and CDR2 SAAADI. The CDR3 runs 15 residues. This CDR3 is CASSDTDRGGNEQFF. In DNA form, the CDR3 reads TGCGCCAGCAGTGATACCGACAGGGGGGGCAATGAGCAGTTCTTC.

This clone was detected only a few times. This chain links TRBV5-3 with TRBJ2-7; possibly TRBD2 for D (5 bases). TRBV5-3 is an open reading frame whose function is uncertain. Trimming stripped 0 bases from V and 3 bases from J, with 13 bases between. The CDR3 sequence is 15 residues long. The CDR3 DNA follows: TGTGCCAGAAGCTTGGTTAGAGGTGCGGGCTACGAGCAGTACTTC. Amino acid sequence: CARSLVRGAGYEQYF.

The chain uses TRBV5-4 and TRBJ1-1; 8 nucleotides agree with TRBD1. Germline-derived CDR1 and CDR2 are SGHNT and YYREEE (reference sequence). J lost 5 bases, V lost 3 bases, and 9 bases had no gene match. This CDR3 is 15 amino acids long. In DNA, the CDR3 is TGTGCCAGCAGCTCGAGCAGGGGGCTTGGAACTGAAGCTTTCTTT. It translates to CASSSSRGLGTEAFF.

This chain joins TRBV5-1 and TRBJ2-3; 7 nucleotides line up with TRBD2. The CDR3 loop spans 18 amino acids. The trim removed 4 bases at V and 2 bases at J, leaving 16 bases unmatched. Germline loops: CDR1 SGHRS, CDR2 YFSETQ. The CDR3 DNA reads TGCGCCAGCAGCCTTGGCAGGACTAGGAATGCCTTCACAGATACGCAGTATTTT. As protein: CASSLGRTRNAFTDTQYF.

This clone has more than one count but fewer than ten. V gene TRBV6-6 combines with J gene TRBJ1-4, with 7 bases that match TRBD1. V lost 6 bases and J lost 13; bases outside the gene matches: 14. CDR1 and CDR2 (germline): MNHNY, SVGAGI (reference sequence). This CDR3 comprises 14 residues. The CDR3 protein is CASSRDSTVKRLFF. CDR3 coding DNA: TGTGCCAGCAGCCGGGACAGCACAGTGAAAAGACTGTTTTTT.